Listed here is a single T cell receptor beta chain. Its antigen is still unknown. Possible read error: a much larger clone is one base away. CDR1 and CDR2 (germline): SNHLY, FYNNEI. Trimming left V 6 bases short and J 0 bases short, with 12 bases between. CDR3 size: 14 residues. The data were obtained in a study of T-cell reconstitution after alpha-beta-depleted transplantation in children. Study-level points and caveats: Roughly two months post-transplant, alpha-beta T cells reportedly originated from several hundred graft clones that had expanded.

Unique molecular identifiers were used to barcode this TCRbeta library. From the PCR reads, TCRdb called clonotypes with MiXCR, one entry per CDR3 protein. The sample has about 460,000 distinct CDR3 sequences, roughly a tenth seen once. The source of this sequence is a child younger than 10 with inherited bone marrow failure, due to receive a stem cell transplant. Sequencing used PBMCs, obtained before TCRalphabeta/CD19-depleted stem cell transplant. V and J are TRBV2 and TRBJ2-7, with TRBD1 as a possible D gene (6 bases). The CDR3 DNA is TGTGCCAGCAGATCAAACAGGGCCTCCTACGAGCAGTACTTC. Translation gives CASRSNRASYEQYF.